This TCR beta chain emerged from a study of blood T cells in healthy people across ages. For the second PCR, which ran for about 7 to 12 cycles, a sample-barcoded 5' primer and a J-beta primer mix were used. TCRdb analysed the 5' RACE reads with MiXCR anew, one entry per CDR3 protein. The sample has about 800,000 distinct CDR3 sequences; 25% are singletons. These same data were also listed under a study on T cells of mothers and their children.

The sequenced sample consisted of blood. The receptor was derived from a boy aged 5-17 years in good health.

The CDR3 DNA is TGTGCTAGTGGGGCAGGACAGGGGGCCTTGTACGAGCAGTACTTC. It encodes CASGAGQGALYEQYF. This sequence joins TRBV12-5 and TRBJ2-7; 11 bases fit TRBD1. The CDR3 extends over 15 amino acids. Germline-derived CDR1 and CDR2 are LGHNT and FRNRAP. V was pared by 6 bases and J by 4 bases, with 8 bases of the junction left unmatched. Using reference TRBV12-5 and TRBJ2-7 for the parts outside the CDR3, the full variable domain is DARVTQTPRHKVTEMGQEVTMRCQPILGHNTVFWYRQTMMQGLELLAYFRNRAPLDDSGMPKDRFSAEMPDATLATLKIQPSEPRDSAVYFCASGAGQGALYEQYFGPGTRLTVT.